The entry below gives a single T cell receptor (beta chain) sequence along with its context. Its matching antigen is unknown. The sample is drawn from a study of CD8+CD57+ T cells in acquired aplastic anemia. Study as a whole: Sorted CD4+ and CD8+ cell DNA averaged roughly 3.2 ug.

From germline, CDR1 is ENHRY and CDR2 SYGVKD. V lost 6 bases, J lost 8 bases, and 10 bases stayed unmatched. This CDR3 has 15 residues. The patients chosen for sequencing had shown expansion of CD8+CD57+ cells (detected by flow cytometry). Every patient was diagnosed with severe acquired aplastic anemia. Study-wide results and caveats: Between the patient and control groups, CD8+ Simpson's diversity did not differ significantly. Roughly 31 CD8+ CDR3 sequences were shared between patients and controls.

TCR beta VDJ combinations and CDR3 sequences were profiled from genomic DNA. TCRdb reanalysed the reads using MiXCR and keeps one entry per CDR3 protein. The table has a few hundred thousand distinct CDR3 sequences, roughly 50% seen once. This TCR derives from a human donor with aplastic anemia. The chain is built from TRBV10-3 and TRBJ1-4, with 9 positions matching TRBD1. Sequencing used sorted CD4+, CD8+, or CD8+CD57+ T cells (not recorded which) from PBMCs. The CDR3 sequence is CAIRTSGTGSEKLFF. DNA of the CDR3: TGTGCCATCAGAACCTCCGGGACAGGGTCCGAAAAACTGTTTTTT.